These 6 T cell receptor beta chains came from one sample sequenced in a study of cytomegalovirus exposure and HLA in healthy donors. Primers included in the PCR were 60 Vbeta and 13 Jbeta primers. TCRdb's copy holds only in-frame clones and misses some; the assay was immunoSEQ multiplex PCR. Seen here are around 90,000 clones, less than 75% observed once, and the top ten hold approximately 5.8%. The sample comprised PBMCs. Receptors were obtained from a woman aged 25-40 years in good health and CMV-seropositive.

The chain uses TRBV30 and TRBJ1-2; D might be TRBD1 (5 bases). CDR3 length: 12 residues. With 7 bases removed from V and 1 base from J, the gap between germline ends came to 10 bases. Germline V gene sequence: CDR1 GTSNPN, CDR2 SVGIG (reference sequence). The CDR3 DNA follows: TGTGCCTCAAATCAGGGTAACTATGGCTACACCTTC. Translated, it gives CASNQGNYGYTF.

The chain carries TRBV10-3 and TRBJ2-1, with 8 bases lining up with TRBD2. The V and J ends lost 6 bases and 3 bases, in that order; junction bases with no gene match: 7. CDR1 is ENHRY, CDR2 SYGVKD, per germline. CDR3 length equals 15 residues. The CDR3 DNA reads as TGTGCCATCAGGGGTTCAGCGGGGGACTACAATGAGCAGTTCTTC. This sequence encodes CAIRGSAGDYNEQFF.

The chain employs TRBV5-1 and TRBJ1-6; the match to TRBD1 covers 8 bases. The CDR3 extends over 16 amino acids. V gave up 0 bases and J gave up 9 bases; unmatched junction bases: 8. CDR1 SGHRS and CDR2 YFSETQ come from the germline V gene. In DNA form, the CDR3 reads TGCGCCAGCAGCTTGGACGGATCAGGGGGCGTTTCACCCCTCCACTTT. The encoded protein is CASSLDGSGGVSPLHF.

This clone has more than one count but fewer than ten. The chain links TRBV9 to TRBJ2-5; D unclear. The CDR3 is made up of 14 amino acids. Between the trimmed V and J ends, which lost 3 bases and 1 base, there was a span of 10 bases. Germline V gives CDR1 SGDLS, CDR2 YYNGEE. CDR3 DNA sequence: TGTGCCAGCAGCGCTTCAGGATTCCAAGAGACCCAGTACTTC. This gives the protein CASSASGFQETQYF. Supplemented by reference TRBV9 and TRBJ2-5, the full variable domain reads DSGVTQTPKHLITATGQRVTLRCSPRSGDLSVYWYQQSLDQGLQFLIQYYNGEERAKGNILERFSAQQFPDLHSELNLSSLELGDSALYFCASSASGFQETQYFGPGTRLLVL.

This chain connects TRBV9 to TRBJ1-2, with 7 positions matching TRBD1. The CDR3 loop spans 13 amino acids. In germline, CDR1 is SGDLS, CDR2 YYNGEE. Trimming at V came to 3 bases and at J to 8 bases, leaving 7 bases not matched to a gene. DNA of the CDR3: TGTGCCAGCAGCGACGAGGGGGCCGGAGGCTACACCTTC. Protein: CASSDEGAGGYTF. The whole variable domain, filled in from reference TRBV9 and TRBJ1-2, reads DSGVTQTPKHLITATGQRVTLRCSPRSGDLSVYWYQQSLDQGLQFLIQYYNGEERAKGNILERFSAQQFPDLHSELNLSSLELGDSALYFCASSDEGAGGYTFGSGTRLTVV.

The J gene is TRBJ2-7, the V gene TRBV30; D is unclear. This CDR3 region has 10 residues. Trimming shortened V by 4 bases and J by 6 bases, and 7 bases separated the two germline ends. Germline values: CDR1 GTSNPN, CDR2 SVGIG (reference sequence). In DNA, the CDR3 is TGTGCCTGGATGGGCGTCGAGCAGTACTTC. Translation gives CAWMGVEQYF. The full variable domain, completed using reference TRBV30 and TRBJ2-7, is SQTIHQWPATLVQPVGSPLSLECTVEGTSNPNLYWYRQAAGRGLQLLFYSVGIGQISSEVPQNLSASRPQDRQFILSSKKLLLSDSGFYLCAWMGVEQYFGPGTRLTVT.